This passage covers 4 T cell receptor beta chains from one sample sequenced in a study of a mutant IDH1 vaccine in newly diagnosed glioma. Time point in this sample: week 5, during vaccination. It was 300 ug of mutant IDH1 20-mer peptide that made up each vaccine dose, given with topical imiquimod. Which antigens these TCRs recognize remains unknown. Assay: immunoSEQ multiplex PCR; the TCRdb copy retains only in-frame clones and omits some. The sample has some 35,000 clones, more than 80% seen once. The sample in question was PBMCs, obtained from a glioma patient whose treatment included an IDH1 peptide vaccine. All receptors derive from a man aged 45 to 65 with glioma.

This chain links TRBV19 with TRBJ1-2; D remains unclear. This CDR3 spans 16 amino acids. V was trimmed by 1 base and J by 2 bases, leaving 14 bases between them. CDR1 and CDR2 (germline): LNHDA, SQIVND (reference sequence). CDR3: CASSIAGSILNYGYTF. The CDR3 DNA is TGTGCCAGTAGTATAGCGGGCAGCATCTTAAACTATGGCTACACCTTC.

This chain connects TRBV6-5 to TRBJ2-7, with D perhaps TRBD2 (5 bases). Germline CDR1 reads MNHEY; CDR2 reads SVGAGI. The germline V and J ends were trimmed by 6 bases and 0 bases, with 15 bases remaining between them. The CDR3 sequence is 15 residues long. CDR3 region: CASRLAGSRSYEQYF. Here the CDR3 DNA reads TGTGCCAGCAGGCTAGCCGGTTCTCGCTCCTACGAGCAGTACTTC.

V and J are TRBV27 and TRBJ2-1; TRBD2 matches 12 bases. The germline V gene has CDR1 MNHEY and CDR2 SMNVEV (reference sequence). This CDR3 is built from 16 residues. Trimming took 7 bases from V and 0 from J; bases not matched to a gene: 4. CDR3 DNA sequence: TGTGCCAGCATCTCGACTAGCGGGAGCTCCTACAATGAGCAGTTCTTC. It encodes CASISTSGSSYNEQFF.

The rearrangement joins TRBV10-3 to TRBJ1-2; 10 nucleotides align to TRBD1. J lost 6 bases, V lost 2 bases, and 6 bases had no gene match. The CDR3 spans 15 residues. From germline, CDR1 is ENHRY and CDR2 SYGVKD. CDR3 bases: TGTGCCATCAGTGAGGAGGGACAGGGGATTGATGGCTACACCTTC. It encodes CAISEEGQGIDGYTF.